The clone carrying this T cell receptor (beta chain) was seen ten or more times. The antigen is not known. This entry comes from a study of cytomegalovirus exposure and HLA in healthy donors. The PCR used 60 Vbeta and 13 Jbeta primers. The data were produced by immunoSEQ multiplex PCR, yet TCRdb's version contains in-frame clones alone and is incomplete. The sample has over 100,000 clones, around 87% seen once; the top ten hold more than 4%. This CDR3 has 14 amino acids. Germline CDR1 and CDR2: MNHEY and SVGAGI. The V and J ends lost 5 bases and 3 bases, in that order; junction bases with no gene match: 3. Study results and caveats: When a later analysis compared HLA-associated TCR beta chains with equally common others, the HLA-associated chains turned out to be more clonally expanded and to have lower generation probabilities. Some TCR beta chains (more than 150 of them) were listed as cytomegalovirus-associated. CMV antigen specificity was confirmed in vitro for three CMV-associated chains.

The chain has TRBV6-5 and TRBJ1-1, with 10 bases fitting TRBD1. The source material was PBMCs. The receptor was isolated from a woman in her thirties in good health and CMV-seronegative. CDR3 bases: TGTGCCAGCAGTCACGGACAGGGGGACACTGAAGCTTTCTTT. Its protein is CASSHGQGDTEAFF.